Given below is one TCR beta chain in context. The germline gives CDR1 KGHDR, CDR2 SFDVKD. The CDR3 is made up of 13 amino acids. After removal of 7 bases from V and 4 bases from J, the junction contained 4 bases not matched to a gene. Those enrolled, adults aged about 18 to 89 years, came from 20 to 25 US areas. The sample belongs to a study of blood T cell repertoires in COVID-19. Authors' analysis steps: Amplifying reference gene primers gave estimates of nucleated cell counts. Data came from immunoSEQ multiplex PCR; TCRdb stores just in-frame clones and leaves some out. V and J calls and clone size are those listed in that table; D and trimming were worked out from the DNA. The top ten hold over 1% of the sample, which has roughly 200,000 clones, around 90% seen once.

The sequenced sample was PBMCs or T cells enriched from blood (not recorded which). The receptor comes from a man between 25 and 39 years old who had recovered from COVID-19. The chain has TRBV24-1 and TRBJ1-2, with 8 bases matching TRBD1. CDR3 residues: CATSLDRGYGYTF. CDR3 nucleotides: TGTGCCACCAGCCTCGACAGGGGCTATGGCTACACCTTC.